The sequence of this TCR beta chain was determined in a study of shared clonotypes between healthy human individuals. Assay: immunoSEQ multiplex PCR; the TCRdb copy retains only in-frame clones and omits some. The sample includes about 1.5 million clones, 95% to 99% seen only once; the top ten take roughly 0.4%. The CDR3 runs 14 residues. Germline CDR1 LNHDA, CDR2 SQIVND (reference sequence). The chain couples TRBV19 to TRBJ1-2; D is perhaps TRBD1 (5 bases). The source is a young man in good health. The material sequenced was naive CD4+ T cells sorted from blood. The subset denotes: CD45RA+ positively selected. CDR3 protein: CPVPGQGPIYGYTF. CDR3 DNA sequence: TGTCCCGTACCGGGGCAGGGACCTATCTATGGCTACACCTTC.